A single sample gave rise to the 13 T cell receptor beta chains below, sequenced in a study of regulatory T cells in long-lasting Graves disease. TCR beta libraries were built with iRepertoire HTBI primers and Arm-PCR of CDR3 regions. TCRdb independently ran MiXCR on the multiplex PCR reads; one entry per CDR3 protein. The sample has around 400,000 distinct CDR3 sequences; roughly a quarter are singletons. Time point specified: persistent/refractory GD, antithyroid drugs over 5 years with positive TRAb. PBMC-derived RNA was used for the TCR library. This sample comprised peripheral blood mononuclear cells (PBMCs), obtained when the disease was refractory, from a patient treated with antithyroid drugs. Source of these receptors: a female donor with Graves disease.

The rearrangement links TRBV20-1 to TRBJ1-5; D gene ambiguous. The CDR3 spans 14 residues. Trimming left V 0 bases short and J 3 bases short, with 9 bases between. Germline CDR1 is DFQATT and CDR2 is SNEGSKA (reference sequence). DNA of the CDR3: TGCAGTGCTAGAGATGGTTGGAACAATCAGCCCCAGCATTTT. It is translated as CSARDGWNNQPQHF.

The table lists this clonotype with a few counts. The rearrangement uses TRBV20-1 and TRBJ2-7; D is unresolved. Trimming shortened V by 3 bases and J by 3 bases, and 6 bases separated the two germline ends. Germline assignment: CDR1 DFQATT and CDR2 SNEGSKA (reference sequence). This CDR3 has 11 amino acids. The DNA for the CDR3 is TGCAGTGCTAGCACCAGCTACGAGCAGTACTTC. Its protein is CSASTSYEQYF.

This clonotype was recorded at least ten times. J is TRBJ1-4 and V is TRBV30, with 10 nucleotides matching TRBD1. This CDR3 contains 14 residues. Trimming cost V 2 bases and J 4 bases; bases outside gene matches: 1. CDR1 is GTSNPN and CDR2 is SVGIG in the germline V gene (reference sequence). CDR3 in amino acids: CAWSRDRGNEKLFF. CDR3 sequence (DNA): TGTGCCTGGAGTCGGGACAGGGGTAATGAAAAACTGTTTTTT.

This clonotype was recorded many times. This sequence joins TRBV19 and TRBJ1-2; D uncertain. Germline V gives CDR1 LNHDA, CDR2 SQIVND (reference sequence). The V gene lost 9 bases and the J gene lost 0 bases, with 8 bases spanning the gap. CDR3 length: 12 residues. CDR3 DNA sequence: TGTGCCAGCCAGGATGCTAACTATGGCTACACCTTC. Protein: CASQDANYGYTF.

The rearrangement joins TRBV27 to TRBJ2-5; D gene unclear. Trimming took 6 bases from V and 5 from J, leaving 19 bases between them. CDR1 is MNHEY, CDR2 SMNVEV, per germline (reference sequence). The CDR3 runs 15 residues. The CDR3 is CASSPGLVGRETQYF. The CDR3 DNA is TGTGCCAGCAGCCCCGGCCTAGTGGGCCGGGAGACCCAGTACTTC.

In nucleotides, the CDR3 is TGTGCCAGCAGCTTGGATACCAGGCGAGACTACGAGCAGTACTTC. Amino acid sequence: CASSLDTRRDYEQYF. V gene TRBV5-6 combines with J gene TRBJ2-7; D is ambiguous. From germline, CDR1 is SGHDT and CDR2 YYEEEE. V lost 0 bases, J lost 3 bases, and 13 bases lay in between. The CDR3 runs 15 residues.

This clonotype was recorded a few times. DNA for the CDR3: TGCGCCAGCAGCTCACTAGCGGGAGGATTCGGGACCCAGTACTTC. Amino acid sequence: CASSSLAGGFGTQYF. The gene calls are TRBV5-1 and TRBJ2-5, with TRBD2 identical over 12 bases. Trimming cost V 3 bases and J 7 bases; bases outside gene matches: 7. Germline loops: CDR1 SGHRS, CDR2 YFSETQ. The CDR3 totals 15 residues.

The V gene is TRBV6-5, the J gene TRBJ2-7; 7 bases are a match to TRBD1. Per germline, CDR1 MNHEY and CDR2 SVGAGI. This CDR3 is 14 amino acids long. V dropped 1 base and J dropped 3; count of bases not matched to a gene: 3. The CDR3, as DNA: TGTGCCAGCAGTTACTGGGACAGTGACTACGAGCAGTACTTC. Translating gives CASSYWDSDYEQYF.

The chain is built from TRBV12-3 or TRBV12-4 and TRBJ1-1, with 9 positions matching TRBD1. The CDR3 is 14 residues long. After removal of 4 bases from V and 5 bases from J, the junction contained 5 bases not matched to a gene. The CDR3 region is CASSYGTGLTEAFF. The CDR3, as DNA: TGTGCCAGCAGTTATGGGACAGGGTTAACTGAAGCTTTCTTT.

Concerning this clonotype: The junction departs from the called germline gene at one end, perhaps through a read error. The CDR3 loop reads CASGSSGESYNSPLHF. Written as DNA, the CDR3 is TGTGCCAGCGGATCCTCTGGGGAATCCTATAATTCACCTCTCCACTTT. The chain carries TRBV6-2 or TRBV6-3 and TRBJ1-6, with D hard to call. Germline values: CDR1 MNHEY, CDR2 SVGEGT. CDR3 length: 16 residues.

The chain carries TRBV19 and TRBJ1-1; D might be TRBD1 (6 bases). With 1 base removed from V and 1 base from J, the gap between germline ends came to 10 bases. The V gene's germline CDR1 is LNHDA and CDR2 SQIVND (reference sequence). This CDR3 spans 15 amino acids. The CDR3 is CASSIAGRGNTEAFF. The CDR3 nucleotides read TGTGCCAGTAGTATAGCAGGCAGGGGGAACACTGAAGCTTTCTTT.

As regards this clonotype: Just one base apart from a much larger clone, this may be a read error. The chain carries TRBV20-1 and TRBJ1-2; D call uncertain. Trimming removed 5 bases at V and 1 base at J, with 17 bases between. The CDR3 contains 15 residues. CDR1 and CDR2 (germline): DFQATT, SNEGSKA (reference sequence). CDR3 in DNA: TGCAGTGCTGTGCCCAGGACGGATTTTAACTATGGCTACACCTTC. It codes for CSAVPRTDFNYGYTF.

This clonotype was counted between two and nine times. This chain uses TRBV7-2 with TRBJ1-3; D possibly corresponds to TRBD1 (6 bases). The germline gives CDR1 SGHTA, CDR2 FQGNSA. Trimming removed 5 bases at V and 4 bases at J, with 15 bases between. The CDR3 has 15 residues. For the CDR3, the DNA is TGTGCCAGCAGCCCAACTTCGGGGGCAGGAAACACCATATATTTT. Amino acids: CASSPTSGAGNTIYF.